This TCR beta chain was observed in a study of shared clonotypes between healthy human individuals. Method: immunoSEQ multiplex PCR; TCRdb's copy keeps in-frame clones and lacks some. The data contain 2.3 million or so clones, over 85% of them singletons. The sequencing input was naive CD4+ T cells from PBMCs. Subset described: CD45RA+ positively selected. The TCR originated in a man aged 18 to 29 in good health. Some clones in this sample may be carry-over from other donors' samples.

The CDR3 is CASSSGGTNEKLFF. CDR3 DNA sequence: TGTGCCAGCAGTTCAGGGGGAACTAATGAAAAACTGTTTTTT. V and J are TRBV6-6 and TRBJ1-4; 7 bases fit TRBD1. The CDR3 runs to 14 residues. V shed 4 bases, J shed 1 base, and the junction held 0 bases outside the gene matches. Per the germline V gene, CDR1 is MNHNY and CDR2 is SVGAGI (reference sequence).